This TCR beta chain was captured in a study of T cells and copy number aberrations in small-cell lung cancer. Germline V gives CDR1 LNHDA, CDR2 SQIVND (reference sequence). V was clipped by 3 bases and J by 4 bases, with 15 bases between them. The CDR3 is made up of 15 amino acids. This table comes from immunoSEQ multiplex PCR, and its TCRdb copy is limited to in-frame clones, with some not included. The sample lists 2,700 or so clones; 65% to 90% were seen once. The receptor was isolated from a man in his forties with small cell lung cancer. What was sequenced was normal tissue next to the tumor. This chain connects TRBV19 to TRBJ1-2; unclear D gene. The CDR3 region has the DNA TGTGCCAGTAGTATTGTTGGACCGGACGGCTATGGCTACACCTTC. The encoded protein is CASSIVGPDGYGYTF.